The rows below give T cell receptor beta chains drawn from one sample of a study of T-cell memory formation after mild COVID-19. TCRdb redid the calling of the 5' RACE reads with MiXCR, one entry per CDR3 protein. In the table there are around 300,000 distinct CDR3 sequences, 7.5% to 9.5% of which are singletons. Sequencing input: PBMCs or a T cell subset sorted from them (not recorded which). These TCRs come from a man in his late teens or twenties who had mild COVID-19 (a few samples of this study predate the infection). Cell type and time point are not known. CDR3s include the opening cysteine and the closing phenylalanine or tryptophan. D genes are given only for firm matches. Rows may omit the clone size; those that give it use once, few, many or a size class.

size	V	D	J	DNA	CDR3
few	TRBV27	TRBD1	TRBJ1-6	TGTGCCAGCGGGTACAGGGGGTATAATTCACCCCTCCACTTT	CASGYRGYNSPLHF
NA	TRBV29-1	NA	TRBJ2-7	TGCAGCGTTCGAACAGTCTTCTACGAGCAGTACTTC	CSVRTVFYEQYF
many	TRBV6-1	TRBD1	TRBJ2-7	TGTGCCAGCAGTGAAGAGGCAGGGGACAGCTCCTACGAGCAGTACTTC	CASSEEAGDSSYEQYF
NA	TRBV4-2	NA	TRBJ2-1	TGTGCCAGCAGCCAAGATTTCGGCTTGGAGCAGTTCTTC	CASSQDFGLEQFF
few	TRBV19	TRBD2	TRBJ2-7	TGTGCCAGTTCGTCGGAGCGGGGCTCTCTAGGGGAGCAGTACTTC	CASSSERGSLGEQYF
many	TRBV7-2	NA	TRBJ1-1	TGTGCCAGCAGCTTACAGGGGACGAACACTGAAGCTTTCTTT	CASSLQGTNTEAFF
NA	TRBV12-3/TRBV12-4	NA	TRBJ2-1	TGTGCCAGCAGTTTAACACAGGGGAGGGGCGATGAGCAGTTCTTC	CASSLTQGRGDEQFF
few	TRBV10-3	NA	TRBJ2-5	TGTGCCATCAGTAGCTGGGAGCAAGAGACCCAGTACTTC	CAISSWEQETQYF
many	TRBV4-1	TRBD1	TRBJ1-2	TGCGCCAGCAGCCAAGGACAGGGAAGGAACTATGGCTACACCTTC	CASSQGQGRNYGYTF
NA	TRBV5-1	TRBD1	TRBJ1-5	TGCGCCAGCAGCATGACAGGGGGGAGCAATCAGCCCCAGCATTTT	CASSMTGGSNQPQHF
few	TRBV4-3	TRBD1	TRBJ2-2	TGCGCCAGCAGCCAAGAAGGCAGGGGGCTTGGGGAGCTGTTTTTT	CASSQEGRGLGELFF
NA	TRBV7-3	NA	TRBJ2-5	TGTGCCAGCAGCTTACGACAAGGAAGAGGGGAGACCCAGTACTTC	CASSLRQGRGETQYF
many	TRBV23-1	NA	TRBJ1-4	TGCGCCAGCAGTGAAAAACTGTTTTTT	CASSEKLFF
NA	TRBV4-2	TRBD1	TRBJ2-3	TGTGCCAGCAGCCACCGACAGGGGGGGACAGATACGCAGTATTTT	CASSHRQGGTDTQYF
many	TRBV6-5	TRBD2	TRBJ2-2	TGTGCCAGCAGACCGGGAGGGACGAACACCGGGGAGCTGTTTTTT	CASRPGGTNTGELFF
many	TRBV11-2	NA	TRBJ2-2	TGTGCCAGCAGCTCTCGCGACACAGGGACTACGAACACCGGGGAGCTGTTTTTT	CASSSRDTGTTNTGELFF
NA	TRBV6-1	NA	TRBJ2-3	TGTGCCAGCAGTGGGGTGACTGGGAGCACAGATACGCAGTATTTT	CASSGVTGSTDTQYF
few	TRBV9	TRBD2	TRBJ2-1	TGTGCCAGCAGCGTAGTTAGCGGGGATCACAATGAGCAGTTCTTC	CASSVVSGDHNEQFF
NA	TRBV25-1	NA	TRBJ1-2	TGTGCCAGCAGTGAATGGGGTGGGCCGGGAGGCTACACCTTC	CASSEWGGPGGYTF
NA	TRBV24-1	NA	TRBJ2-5	TGTGCCACCAGTTCCGGGGAGACCCAGTACTTC	CATSSGETQYF
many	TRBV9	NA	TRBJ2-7	TGTGCCAGCAGCGGAACCGGATGGGGGTCCGAGCAGTACTTC	CASSGTGWGSEQYF
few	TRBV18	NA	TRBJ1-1	TGTGCCAGCTCACCACAATCTGCACAACTCGGAACTGAAGCTTTCTTT	CASSPQSAQLGTEAFF
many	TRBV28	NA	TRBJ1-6	TGTGCCAGCAGCCGAACAGTATATAATTCACCCCTCCACTTT	CASSRTVYNSPLHF
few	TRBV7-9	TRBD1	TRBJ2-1	TGTGCCAGCAGTACTGGGACAGTGTACAATGAGCAGTTCTTC	CASSTGTVYNEQFF
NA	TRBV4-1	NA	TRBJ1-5	TGCGCCAGCAGCCAATATACAGGAGGGGTGGGTCAGCCCCAGCATTTT	CASSQYTGGVGQPQHF
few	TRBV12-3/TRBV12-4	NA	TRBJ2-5	TGTGCCAGCAGTTTGGGGGGCTTCGGGGCGACCCAGTACTTC	CASSLGGFGATQYF
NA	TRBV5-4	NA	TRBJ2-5	TGTGCCACCACGAAGATGGACCCAGAGACCCAGTACTTC	CATTKMDPETQYF
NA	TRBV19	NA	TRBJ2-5	TGTGCCAGTAGTACCGTTGCAGGGAGGGAGACCCAGTACTTC	CASSTVAGRETQYF
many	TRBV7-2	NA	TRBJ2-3	TGTGCCAGCAGCTTAGCGGGGGCCGAAGATACGCAGTATTTT	CASSLAGAEDTQYF
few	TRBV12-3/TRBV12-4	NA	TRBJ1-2	TGTGCCAGCAGTTTGGACGGCTCCTATGGCTACACCTTC	CASSLDGSYGYTF
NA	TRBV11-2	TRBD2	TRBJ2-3	TGTGCCAGCAGCGGGCGGAGCGGGGGTTCTAGCACAGATACGCAGTATTTT	CASSGRSGGSSTDTQYF
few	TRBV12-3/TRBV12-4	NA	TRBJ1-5	TGTGCCAGCAGGCCTAGGGAGGAGCCCCAGCATTTT	CASRPREEPQHF
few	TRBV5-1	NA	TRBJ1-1	TGCGCCAGCAGCTTGGGTGGGGCCCGGCGAACAACTGAAGCTTTCTTT	CASSLGGARRTTEAFF
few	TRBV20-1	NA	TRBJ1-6	TGCAGTGCTAGAGTTTCGAGGGGACACTATAATTCACCCCTCCACTTT	CSARVSRGHYNSPLHF
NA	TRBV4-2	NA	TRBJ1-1	TGTGCCAGCAGCCAAGATCCAAGGATGAACACTGAAGCTTTCTTT	CASSQDPRMNTEAFF
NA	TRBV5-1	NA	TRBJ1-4	TGCGCCAGCAGCTTGGCCGTGAATGAAAAACTGTTTTTT	CASSLAVNEKLFF
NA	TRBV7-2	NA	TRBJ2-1	TGTGCCAGCAGCTTAGCTTCCGGGCAGTCTGAGCAGTTCTTC	CASSLASGQSEQFF
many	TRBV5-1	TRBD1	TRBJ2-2	TGCGCCAGCTTTCGTGGACAGGGGGAAATCGGGGAGCTGTTTTTT	CASFRGQGEIGELFF
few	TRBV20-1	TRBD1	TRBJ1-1	TGCAGTGCTAGAGCCTCATACCGGGACAGAGAGAACACTGAAGCTTTCTTT	CSARASYRDRENTEAFF
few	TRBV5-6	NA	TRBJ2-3	TGTGCCAGCAGCTATGTAACCCGACAGACAGATACGCAGTATTTT	CASSYVTRQTDTQYF
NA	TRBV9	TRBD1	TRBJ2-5	TGTGCCAGCAGCGCCTCGACCGGGACAGCCCAAGAGACCCAGTACTTC	CASSASTGTAQETQYF
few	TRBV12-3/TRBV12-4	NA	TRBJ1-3	TGTGCCAGCAGTTTAGGGGCAGTAGGAAACACCATATATTTT	CASSLGAVGNTIYF
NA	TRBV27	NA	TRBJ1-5	TGTGCCAGCAGTTTACAGGGACTGAATCAGCCCCAGCATTTT	CASSLQGLNQPQHF
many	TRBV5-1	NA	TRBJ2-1	TGCGCCAGCAGCTTGACCCCGGGGCAGGATGAGCAGTTCTTC	CASSLTPGQDEQFF
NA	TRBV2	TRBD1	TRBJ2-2	TGTGCCAGCAGTAGAGAAATACCGAGGACAGGGTTGTACACCGGGGAGCTGTTTTTT	CASSREIPRTGLYTGELFF
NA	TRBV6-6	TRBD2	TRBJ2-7	TGTGCCAGCAGTTACTCGTCGTCGGGACTAGCGACCTACGAGCAGTACTTC	CASSYSSSGLATYEQYF
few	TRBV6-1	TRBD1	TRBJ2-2	TGTGCCAGCAGTGGGAGACAGGGGGCCACCGGGGAGCTGTTTTTT	CASSGRQGATGELFF
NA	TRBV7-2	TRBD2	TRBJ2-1	TGTGCCAGCAGTTTTAGCGGGGGGCAGTACAATGAGCAGTTCTTC	CASSFSGGQYNEQFF
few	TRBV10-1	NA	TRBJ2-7	TGCGCCAGCAGTGAGTCGGGACCCTACGAGCAGTACTTC	CASSESGPYEQYF
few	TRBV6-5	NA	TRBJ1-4	TGTGCCAGCAGTTACTCCGCAGGGGCCGCAGTAGATGAAAAACTGTTTTTT	CASSYSAGAAVDEKLFF
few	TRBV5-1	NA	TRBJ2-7	TGCGCCAGCAGCCCCTTCAATCCCCCATTTGGGCAGTACTTC	CASSPFNPPFGQYF
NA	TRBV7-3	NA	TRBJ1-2	TGTGCCAGGAATGGCTACACCTTC	CARNGYTF
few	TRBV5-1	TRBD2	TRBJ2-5	TGCGCCAGCAGCCCGCTGGGGGGGAGGCAAGAGACCCAGTACTTC	CASSPLGGRQETQYF